The rows below give T cell receptor beta chains drawn from one sample of a study of shared clonotypes between healthy human individuals. TCRdb's table, derived via immunoSEQ multiplex PCR, lists solely in-frame clones and lacks some. Here the sample spans about 2.1 million clones, just over 90% being singletons. Sequenced input: naive CD8+ T cells from PBMCs. The receptors stem from a man younger than 30 in good health. Some clones in this sample may be carry-over from other donors' samples. CDR3s include the opening cysteine and the closing phenylalanine or tryptophan. D genes are given only for firm matches. Size tells how often a clone was seen (once, few, many) or the class of an expanded clone, and some rows leave it out.

d_call: NA; j_call: TRBJ2-3; clone_size: NA; cdr3_length: 16; v_call: TRBV6-5; cdr3_nt: TGTGCCAGCAGTTACACGTCCCGAACTAGCACAGATACGCAGTATTTT; cdr3_aa: CASSYTSRTSTDTQYF
d_call: NA; j_call: TRBJ2-1; clone_size: NA; cdr3_length: 15; v_call: TRBV9; cdr3_nt: TGTGCCAGCAGCGTAGATGGGGGGTCCTACAATGAGCAGTTCTTC; cdr3_aa: CASSVDGGSYNEQFF
d_call: NA; j_call: TRBJ1-5; clone_size: NA; cdr3_length: 16; v_call: TRBV6-4; cdr3_nt: TGTGCCAGCAGGCGACAGGTAAGCTTCTCTAATCAGCCCCAGCATTTT; cdr3_aa: CASRRQVSFSNQPQHF
d_call: NA; j_call: TRBJ2-2; clone_size: NA; cdr3_length: 15; v_call: TRBV5-1; cdr3_nt: TGCGCCAGCAGCTCCACTACAGGGCGCACCGGGGAGCTGTTTTTT; cdr3_aa: CASSSTTGRTGELFF
d_call: TRBD2; j_call: TRBJ2-7; clone_size: NA; cdr3_length: 14; v_call: TRBV7-8; cdr3_nt: TGTGCCAGCAGCCCGGGACTAGGGGTCTACGAGCAGTACTTC; cdr3_aa: CASSPGLGVYEQYF
d_call: NA; j_call: TRBJ2-1; clone_size: NA; cdr3_length: 15; v_call: TRBV2; cdr3_nt: TGTGCCAGCAGTGAAGGGGTTAGCCGCGCTAATGAGCAGTTCTTC; cdr3_aa: CASSEGVSRANEQFF
d_call: TRBD1; j_call: TRBJ2-1; clone_size: NA; cdr3_length: 15; v_call: TRBV19; cdr3_nt: TGTGCCAGTAGTATCGACAGGGTTTCCTACAATGAGCAGTTCTTC; cdr3_aa: CASSIDRVSYNEQFF
d_call: NA; j_call: TRBJ2-5; clone_size: NA; cdr3_length: 15; v_call: TRBV6-6; cdr3_nt: TGTGCCAGCAGCTGGGTTTGGGGGGGCGGAGAGACCCAGTACTTC; cdr3_aa: CASSWVWGGGETQYF
d_call: NA; j_call: TRBJ1-2; clone_size: NA; cdr3_length: 12; v_call: TRBV27; cdr3_nt: TGTGCCATCTACAGGGAGGTGGACGGCTACACCTTC; cdr3_aa: CAIYREVDGYTF
d_call: NA; j_call: TRBJ2-6; clone_size: once; cdr3_length: 14; v_call: TRBV11-2; cdr3_nt: TGTGCCAGCAGCTTAACTCCTGGGGCCAACGTCCTGACTTTC; cdr3_aa: CASSLTPGANVLTF
d_call: TRBD2; j_call: TRBJ2-1; clone_size: NA; cdr3_length: 19; v_call: TRBV28; cdr3_nt: TGTGCCAGCAGTCCCCGGGACAGATCTGGACTAGCGGAATACAATGAGCAGTTCTTC; cdr3_aa: CASSPRDRSGLAEYNEQFF
d_call: TRBD1; j_call: TRBJ2-7; clone_size: NA; cdr3_length: 10; v_call: TRBV6-6; cdr3_nt: TGTGCCAGCAAGGGGGCCGAGCAGTACTTC; cdr3_aa: CASKGAEQYF
d_call: TRBD1; j_call: TRBJ2-1; clone_size: NA; cdr3_length: 15; v_call: TRBV6-5; cdr3_nt: TGTGCCAGCAGCTACCCAGGGGGCGCGGTGGGTGAGCAGTTCTTC; cdr3_aa: CASSYPGGAVGEQFF
d_call: NA; j_call: TRBJ2-1; clone_size: NA; cdr3_length: 18; v_call: TRBV5-1; cdr3_nt: TGCGCCAGCAGCTTATATAGCGGCTTGAAACTTGAGGGGAATGAGCAGTTCTTC; cdr3_aa: CASSLYSGLKLEGNEQFF
d_call: NA; j_call: TRBJ2-6; clone_size: NA; cdr3_length: 16; v_call: TRBV5-1; cdr3_nt: TGCGCCAGCAGCTTGGACGCATGGGGAGGGGCCAACGTCCTGACTTTC; cdr3_aa: CASSLDAWGGANVLTF
d_call: TRBD2; j_call: TRBJ2-7; clone_size: NA; cdr3_length: 15; v_call: TRBV4-1; cdr3_nt: TGCGCCAGCAGCCAAGGGACTAGCGGCACCTACGAGCAGTACTTC; cdr3_aa: CASSQGTSGTYEQYF
d_call: NA; j_call: TRBJ2-3; clone_size: NA; cdr3_length: 12; v_call: TRBV5-6; cdr3_nt: TGTGCCAGCAGCTCGGGACCAGATACGCAGTATTTT; cdr3_aa: CASSSGPDTQYF
d_call: TRBD1; j_call: TRBJ1-2; clone_size: NA; cdr3_length: 14; v_call: TRBV5-6; cdr3_nt: TGTGCCAGCAGCCTGGGACAGGGGGCTTATGGCTACACCTTC; cdr3_aa: CASSLGQGAYGYTF
d_call: NA; j_call: TRBJ1-3; clone_size: NA; cdr3_length: 13; v_call: TRBV7-9; cdr3_nt: TGTGCCAGCAGCCCCGACAGGGGAAACACCATATATTTT; cdr3_aa: CASSPDRGNTIYF
d_call: TRBD1; j_call: TRBJ1-6; clone_size: NA; cdr3_length: 15; v_call: TRBV2; cdr3_nt: TGTGCCAGCAGAGCCGACAGGGGGCTTAATTCACCCCTCCACTTT; cdr3_aa: CASRADRGLNSPLHF
d_call: NA; j_call: TRBJ2-1; clone_size: NA; cdr3_length: 15; v_call: TRBV7-6; cdr3_nt: TGTGCCAGCAGCGAGGCGGGAAGCTCCTACAATGAGCAGTTCTTC; cdr3_aa: CASSEAGSSYNEQFF
d_call: TRBD1; j_call: TRBJ2-1; clone_size: NA; cdr3_length: 16; v_call: TRBV18; cdr3_nt: TGTGCCAGCTCACCACAAGCCGGGACAGGGTTCAATGAGCAGTTCTTC; cdr3_aa: CASSPQAGTGFNEQFF
d_call: TRBD1; j_call: TRBJ1-6; clone_size: NA; cdr3_length: 16; v_call: TRBV28; cdr3_nt: TGTGCCAGCAGCCACATAAGGGACAGCCCGGATTCACCCCTCCACTTT; cdr3_aa: CASSHIRDSPDSPLHF
d_call: NA; j_call: TRBJ2-7; clone_size: NA; cdr3_length: 14; v_call: TRBV28; cdr3_nt: TGTGCCAGCAGGCCCGGGACTCCGGGGTTCGAGCAGTACTTC; cdr3_aa: CASRPGTPGFEQYF
d_call: NA; j_call: TRBJ2-1; clone_size: NA; cdr3_length: 13; v_call: TRBV9; cdr3_nt: TGTGCCAGCAGCGCCCCCCCCTACAATGAGCAGTTCTTC; cdr3_aa: CASSAPPYNEQFF
d_call: TRBD2; j_call: TRBJ2-1; clone_size: NA; cdr3_length: 16; v_call: TRBV9; cdr3_nt: TGTGCCAGCAGCGCACCTAGCGGCAACTCCTACAATGAGCAGTTCTTC; cdr3_aa: CASSAPSGNSYNEQFF
d_call: NA; j_call: TRBJ2-3; clone_size: NA; cdr3_length: 14; v_call: TRBV5-5; cdr3_nt: TGTGCCAGCAGCTGGGAAAATAGGGTAGATACGCAGTATTTT; cdr3_aa: CASSWENRVDTQYF
d_call: TRBD2; j_call: TRBJ2-7; clone_size: NA; cdr3_length: 17; v_call: TRBV4-3; cdr3_nt: TGCGCCAGCAGCCCGGGACTAGCGGGAGGGTATGACTACGAGCAGTACTTC; cdr3_aa: CASSPGLAGGYDYEQYF
d_call: NA; j_call: TRBJ2-5; clone_size: NA; cdr3_length: 13; v_call: TRBV7-9; cdr3_nt: TGTGCCAGCAGCCAGACAGTCCAAGAGACCCAGTACTTC; cdr3_aa: CASSQTVQETQYF
d_call: NA; j_call: TRBJ1-2; clone_size: NA; cdr3_length: 11; v_call: TRBV4-1; cdr3_nt: TGCGCCAGCAGGACCAATTATGGCTACACCTTC; cdr3_aa: CASRTNYGYTF
d_call: NA; j_call: TRBJ2-1; clone_size: NA; cdr3_length: 13; v_call: TRBV9; cdr3_nt: TGTGCCAGCAGCCCTGGAGGGTACAATGAGCAGTTCTTC; cdr3_aa: CASSPGGYNEQFF